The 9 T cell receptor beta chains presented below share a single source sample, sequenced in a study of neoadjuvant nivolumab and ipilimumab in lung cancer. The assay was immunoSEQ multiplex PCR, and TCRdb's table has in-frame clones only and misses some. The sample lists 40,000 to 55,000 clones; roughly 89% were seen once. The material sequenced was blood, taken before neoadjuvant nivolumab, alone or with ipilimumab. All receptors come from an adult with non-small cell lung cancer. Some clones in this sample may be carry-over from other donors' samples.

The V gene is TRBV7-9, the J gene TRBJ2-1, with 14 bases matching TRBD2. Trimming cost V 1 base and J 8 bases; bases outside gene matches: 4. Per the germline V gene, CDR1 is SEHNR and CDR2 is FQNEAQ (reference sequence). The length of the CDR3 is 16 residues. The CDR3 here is CASSLGTSGRRDEQFF. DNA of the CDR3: TGTGCCAGCAGCTTAGGGACTAGCGGGAGGAGGGATGAGCAGTTCTTC.

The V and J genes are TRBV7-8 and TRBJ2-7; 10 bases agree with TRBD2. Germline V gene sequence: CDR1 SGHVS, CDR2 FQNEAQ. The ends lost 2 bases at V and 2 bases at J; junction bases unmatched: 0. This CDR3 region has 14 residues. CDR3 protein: CASSLLAGAYEQYF. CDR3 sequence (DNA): TGTGCCAGCAGCTTACTAGCGGGAGCCTACGAGCAGTACTTC.

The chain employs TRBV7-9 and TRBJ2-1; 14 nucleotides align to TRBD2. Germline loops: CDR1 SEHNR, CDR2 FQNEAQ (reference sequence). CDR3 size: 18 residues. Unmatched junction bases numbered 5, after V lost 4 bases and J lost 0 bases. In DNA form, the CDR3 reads TGTGCCAGCAGCTCCTCCGGGACTAGCGGGAGCTCCTACAATGAGCAGTTCTTC. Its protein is CASSSSGTSGSSYNEQFF. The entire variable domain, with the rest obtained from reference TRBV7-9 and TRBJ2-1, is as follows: DTGVSQNPRHKITKRGQNVTFRCDPISEHNRLYWYRQTLGQGPEFLTYFQNEAQLEKSRLLSDRFSAERPKGSFSTLEIQRTEQGDSAMYLCASSSSGTSGSSYNEQFFGPGTRLTVL.

As DNA, the CDR3 is TGTGCCTGGACCAAGACTCAGGAGCAGTTCTTC. Protein product: CAWTKTQEQFF. The rearrangement joins TRBV30 to TRBJ2-1; no clear D gene. Trimming stripped 4 bases from V and 10 bases from J, with 11 bases between. Germline V gene sequence: CDR1 GTSNPN, CDR2 SVGIG (reference sequence). This CDR3 comprises 11 residues.

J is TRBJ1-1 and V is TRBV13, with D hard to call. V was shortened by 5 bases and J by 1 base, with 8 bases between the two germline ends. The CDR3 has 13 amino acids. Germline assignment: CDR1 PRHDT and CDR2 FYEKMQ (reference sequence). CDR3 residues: CASSRTTNTEAFF. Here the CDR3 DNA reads TGTGCCAGCAGCAGAACCACGAACACTGAAGCTTTCTTT. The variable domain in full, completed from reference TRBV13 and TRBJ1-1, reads AAGVIQSPRHLIKEKRETATLKCYPIPRHDTVYWYQQGPGQDPQFLISFYEKMQSDKGSIPDRFSAQQFSDYHSELNMSSLELGDSALYFCASSRTTNTEAFFGQGTRLTVV.

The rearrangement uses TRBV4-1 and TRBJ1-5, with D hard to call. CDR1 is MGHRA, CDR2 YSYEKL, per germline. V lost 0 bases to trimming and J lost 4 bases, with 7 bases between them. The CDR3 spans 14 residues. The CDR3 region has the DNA TGCGCCAGCAGCCAAGACTGGGATAATCAGCCCCAGCATTTT. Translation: CASSQDWDNQPQHF.

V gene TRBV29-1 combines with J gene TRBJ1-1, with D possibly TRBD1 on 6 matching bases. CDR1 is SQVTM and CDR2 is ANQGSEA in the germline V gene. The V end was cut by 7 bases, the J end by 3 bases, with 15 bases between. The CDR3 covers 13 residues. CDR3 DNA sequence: TGCAGCGCCAGGACAGCCCAAGACACTGAAGCTTTCTTT. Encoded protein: CSARTAQDTEAFF.

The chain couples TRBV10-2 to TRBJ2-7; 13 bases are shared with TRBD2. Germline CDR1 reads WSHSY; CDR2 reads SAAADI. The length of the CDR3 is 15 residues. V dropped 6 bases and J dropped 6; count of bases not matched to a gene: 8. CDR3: CASRSGLAGAGEQYF. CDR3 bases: TGCGCCAGCAGGTCTGGACTAGCGGGAGCAGGCGAGCAGTACTTC.

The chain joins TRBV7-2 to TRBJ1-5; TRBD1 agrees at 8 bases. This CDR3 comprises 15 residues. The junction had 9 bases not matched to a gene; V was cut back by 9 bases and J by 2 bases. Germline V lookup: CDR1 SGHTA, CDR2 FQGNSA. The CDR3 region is CASAAGQGGNQPQHF. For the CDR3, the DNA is TGTGCCAGTGCCGCCGGACAGGGCGGCAATCAGCCCCAGCATTTT.